Each of the 20 T cell receptor beta chains below was sequenced from the same sample in a study of blood T cell repertoires in COVID-19. Generated by immunoSEQ multiplex PCR, the TCRdb table keeps only in-frame clones and is missing some. The sample has tens of thousands of clones; 80% are singletons. The sequenced sample consisted of peripheral blood. These receptor sequences come from a man aged 65 to 79 who had recovered from COVID-19.

This clone was seen a handful of times. The genes are TRBV7-9 and TRBJ2-7; 11 positions match TRBD1. The CDR3 loop spans 15 amino acids. Trimming at V came to 0 bases and at J to 2 bases, leaving 0 bases not matched to a gene. The V gene's germline CDR1 is SEHNR and CDR2 FQNEAQ (reference sequence). CDR3 bases: TGTGCCAGCAGCTTAGCGGGACAGGGGGCCTACGAGCAGTACTTC. Protein: CASSLAGQGAYEQYF.

The chain employs TRBV9 and TRBJ2-1, with 9 nucleotides matching TRBD2. Looked up from germline, CDR1 is SGDLS and CDR2 is YYNGEE. After removal of 2 bases from V and 1 base from J, the junction contained 4 bases not matched to a gene. CDR3 length: 16 amino acids. CDR3 sequence reads: CASSVGLAGSYNEQFF. DNA for the CDR3: TGTGCCAGCAGCGTCGGGCTAGCGGGATCCTACAATGAGCAGTTCTTC.

V and J are TRBV5-1 and TRBJ1-4; 7 bases match TRBD1. Unmatched junction bases numbered 6, after V lost 4 bases and J lost 3 bases. CDR1 SGHRS and CDR2 YFSETQ come from the germline V gene. The CDR3 is made up of 15 amino acids. CDR3 protein: CASSTTGIANEKLFF. The CDR3 DNA reads TGCGCCAGCAGCACGACAGGGATTGCTAATGAAAAACTGTTTTTT.

This clone has only one observation. V gene TRBV6-2 or TRBV6-3 combines with J gene TRBJ1-1; TRBD1 aligns across 8 bases. The CDR3 is 14 residues long. Germline CDR1 is MNHEY and CDR2 is SVGEGT. After removal of 7 bases from V and 4 bases from J, the junction contained 8 bases not matched to a gene. The CDR3 here is CASTPSTGGTEAFF. CDR3 nucleotides: TGTGCCAGCACCCCATCTACAGGGGGCACTGAAGCTTTCTTT.

The V call is TRBV9, the J call TRBJ2-6, with D maybe TRBD1 (5 bases). The ends were cut back, 0 bases at V and 0 bases at J, with 7 bases in the middle. Per the germline V gene, CDR1 is SGDLS and CDR2 is YYNGEE. The CDR3 totals 16 residues. CDR3 DNA sequence: TGTGCCAGCAGCGTAGGGCAGGGCTCTGGGGCCAACGTCCTGACTTTC. Amino acid sequence: CASSVGQGSGANVLTF. The variable domain in full, completed from reference TRBV9 and TRBJ2-6, reads DSGVTQTPKHLITATGQRVTLRCSPRSGDLSVYWYQQSLDQGLQFLIQYYNGEERAKGNILERFSAQQFPDLHSELNLSSLELGDSALYFCASSVGQGSGANVLTFGAGSRLTVL.

The V and J genes are TRBV3-1 (or the pseudogene TRBV3-2) and TRBJ1-6; 9 nucleotides align to TRBD1. Germline values: CDR1 LGHDT, CDR2 YNNKEL (reference sequence). J was trimmed by 9 bases and V by 3 bases; bases with no gene match: 6. This CDR3 is 15 amino acids long. The CDR3 protein is CASSQNRDRASPLHF. CDR3 nucleotide sequence: TGTGCCAGCAGCCAGAACCGGGACAGGGCTTCACCCCTCCACTTT.

This chain connects TRBV6-2 or TRBV6-3 to TRBJ2-3; possibly TRBD2 for D (5 bases). Trimming left V 4 bases short and J 0 bases short, with 20 bases between. Germline V gives CDR1 MNHEY, CDR2 SVGEGT. The CDR3 extends over 18 amino acids. The CDR3 region is CASSWLGGSALSTDTQYF. In DNA form, the CDR3 reads TGTGCCAGCAGTTGGCTTGGTGGTAGCGCCCTCAGCACAGATACGCAGTATTTT.

The rearrangement uses TRBV27 and TRBJ1-5; D uncertain. The CDR3 totals 15 residues. Germline values: CDR1 MNHEY, CDR2 SMNVEV (reference sequence). V dropped 3 bases and J dropped 2 bases, with 11 bases sitting between them. The CDR3 sequence: CASSFGSSGNQPQHF. Here the CDR3 DNA reads TGTGCCAGCAGTTTCGGGAGTAGTGGCAATCAGCCCCAGCATTTT.

The chain has TRBV5-1 and TRBJ1-5; TRBD1 is a possible D gene (5 bases). The CDR3 runs 15 residues. Germline V lookup: CDR1 SGHRS, CDR2 YFSETQ. Trimming shortened V by 2 bases and J by 5 bases, and 14 bases separated the two germline ends. This chain's CDR3 is CASSLDSGGYQPQHF. The CDR3 nucleotides are TGCGCCAGCAGCTTAGATTCGGGGGGGTATCAGCCCCAGCATTTT.

The rearrangement uses TRBV27 and TRBJ2-4, with TRBD1 matching over 9 bases. CDR3 length equals 22 residues. J lost 0 bases, V lost 4 bases, and 22 bases had no gene match. CDR1 and CDR2 from the germline V gene are MNHEY and SMNVEV (reference sequence). The CDR3 sequence: CASSSRPPWTGDYSLAKNIQYF. CDR3 nucleotides: TGTGCCAGCAGTTCTAGACCTCCTTGGACAGGGGATTATTCCCTAGCCAAAAACATTCAGTACTTC.

V is TRBV19 and J is TRBJ2-5; maybe TRBD1 (5 bases). Germline assignment: CDR1 LNHDA and CDR2 SQIVND (reference sequence). Trimming removed 6 bases from V and 3 bases from J, with 17 bases in between. The CDR3 consists of 15 residues. CDR3 residues: CASSPFLDRKETQYF. CDR3 DNA: TGTGCCAGTAGCCCGTTCCTAGACAGAAAAGAGACCCAGTACTTC.

The chain recombines TRBV28 with TRBJ2-3, with TRBD1 matching over 7 bases. The CDR3 is 15 residues long. Germline-derived CDR1 and CDR2 are MDHEN and SYDVKM. The junction had 4 bases not matched to a gene; V was cut back by 1 base and J by 3 bases. The DNA for the CDR3 is TGTGCCAGCAGTTTATCACAGGGGATAACAGATACGCAGTATTTT. It codes for CASSLSQGITDTQYF.

The chain uses TRBV3-1 (or the pseudogene TRBV3-2) and TRBJ2-7, with 7 positions matching TRBD2. The CDR3 length is 16 residues. V shed 1 base, J shed 7 bases, and the junction held 13 bases outside the gene matches. In germline, CDR1 is LGHDT, CDR2 YNNKEL (reference sequence). The CDR3 here is CASSQGIVGGPEEQYF. The CDR3 nucleotides are TGTGCCAGCAGCCAAGGTATCGTGGGAGGGCCAGAAGAGCAGTACTTC.

The chain couples TRBV7-2 to TRBJ1-5; D ambiguous. CDR1 is SGHTA and CDR2 is FQGNSA in the germline V gene. The CDR3 sequence is 14 residues long. V shed 1 base and J shed 1 base, with 5 bases lying between them. The chain's CDR3 is CASSLGRSNQPQHF. The CDR3 nucleotides are TGTGCCAGCAGCTTAGGGAGGAGCAATCAGCCCCAGCATTTT.

The rearrangement links TRBV12-3 or TRBV12-4 to TRBJ2-2, with D possibly being TRBD2 (5 bases). V was cut by 3 bases and J by 7 bases, with 6 bases left in between. The CDR3 loop spans 12 amino acids. The CDR3 nucleotides are TGTGCCAGCAGTTTCGGGAACGGGGAGCTGTTTTTT. Translated: CASSFGNGELFF.

V and J are TRBV28 and TRBJ2-1; 11 bases are a match to TRBD2. The CDR3 is 14 amino acids. Per the germline V gene, CDR1 is MDHEN and CDR2 is SYDVKM. V shed 9 bases and J 2 bases; nucleotides not matched to a gene: 3. Here the CDR3 DNA reads TGTGCCAGTTTAGCGGGAGGGCCCTACAATGAGCAGTTCTTC. It yields the protein CASLAGGPYNEQFF.

The chain couples TRBV12-3 or TRBV12-4 to TRBJ1-5; D not resolved. V was clipped by 6 bases and J by 3 bases, with 9 bases between them. The CDR3 length is 13 residues. This CDR3 reads CASSPSYNQPQHF. In DNA, the CDR3 is TGTGCCAGCAGCCCTTCTTACAATCAGCCCCAGCATTTT.

In its sample, this clone was seen once. The V gene is TRBV28, the J gene TRBJ1-2; possibly TRBD1 for D (5 bases). Germline CDR1 MDHEN, CDR2 SYDVKM. CDR3 length: 12 residues. V was clipped by 4 bases and J by 8 bases, with 11 bases between them. The CDR3 sequence is CASSSGEEGYTF. Here the CDR3 DNA reads TGTGCCAGCAGTTCGGGGGAGGAGGGCTACACCTTC.

This chain connects TRBV5-4 to TRBJ2-3; TRBD2 matches 11 bases. Germline trimming cut 4 bases from V and 0 bases from J; bases unmatched to any gene: 4. The CDR3 is made up of 16 amino acids. Looked up from germline, CDR1 is SGHNT and CDR2 is YYREEE (reference sequence). CDR3 region: CASSRTSGSSTDTQYF. CDR3 nucleotides: TGTGCCAGCAGCAGGACTAGCGGGTCTAGCACAGATACGCAGTATTTT.

The chain has TRBV4-2 and TRBJ1-1, with a weak D call TRBD1 (6 bases). Looked up from germline, CDR1 is LGHNA and CDR2 is YNFKEQ. The CDR3 length is 13 residues. V lost 4 bases, J lost 6 bases, and 12 bases lay in between. The CDR3 loop is CASSLNRESEAFF. CDR3 nucleotide sequence: TGTGCCAGCAGCCTTAACAGGGAGTCTGAAGCTTTCTTT.